This T cell receptor (beta chain) comes out of a study of neurological immune-mediated disorders. Whole-study results and caveats: The absence of any CDR3 amino acid sequence shared by expanded clones across subjects suggests that repertoires were private in all groups.

TCRdb re-called the 5' RACE reads with MiXCR, one entry per CDR3 protein. The table includes about 76,000 distinct CDR3 sequences, 15% to 20% detected once. With 7 bases removed from V and 0 bases from J, the gap between germline ends came to 18 bases. CDR3 length equals 16 residues. The germline CDR1 and CDR2 sequences are SGHTA and FQGNSA. The unsorted libraries had their origin in 2 million PBMCs stored at -80 C. This clonotype was seen at least ten times. Its specificity is not known. The rearrangement links TRBV7-2 to TRBJ2-5; D is perhaps TRBD2 (7 bases). This receptor was identified in a woman aged 40 to 50 in good health. The sequenced sample was PBMCs. This chain's CDR3 is CASTVRAGANQETQYF. As DNA, the CDR3 is TGTGCCAGCACCGTTCGGGCGGGGGCTAACCAAGAGACCCAGTACTTC.